A selection of T cell receptor beta chains follows, all from one sample in a study of cytomegalovirus exposure and HLA in healthy donors. The table came from immunoSEQ multiplex PCR; TCRdb's copy has only in-frame clones and leaves some out. This sample has approximately 190,000 clones, with roughly 80% found just once. The sequencing sample was made of PBMCs. Receptor source: a man aged 50 to 59 in good health and CMV-seronegative. The CDR3 runs from the conserved cysteine through the conserved F or W. Each record gives: D gene, J gene, V gene, clone size, CDR3 DNA, CDR3 protein. A D gene is named only where the DNA matches it firmly. Rows give clone size only sometimes, using once, few, many, or a class for an expanded clone.

-,TRBJ1-6,TRBV5-1,-,TGCGCCACCATGAGAAGCTCCTATAATTCACCCCTCCACTTT,CATMRSSYNSPLHF
-,TRBJ1-4,TRBV5-1,-,TGCGCCAGCAGCTTGGTTCCCTATGAAAAACTGTTTTTT,CASSLVPYEKLFF
TRBD2,TRBJ2-3,TRBV5-1,-,TGCGCCAGCAGCTTGACCCGACTAGCGGGGGGGACAGATACGCAGTATTTT,CASSLTRLAGGTDTQYF
-,TRBJ2-3,TRBV5-1,-,TGCGCCAGCAGCTTCCTGCGCGGGGGCACAGATACGCAGTATTTT,CASSFLRGGTDTQYF
-,TRBJ2-7,TRBV7-2,once,TGTGCCAGCAGCTCGACGCAGGGGGGTAGGGTCGAGCAGTACTTC,CASSSTQGGRVEQYF
-,TRBJ2-1,TRBV30,-,TGTGTCTGGAGCCGCACCGGGGGTTACAATGAGCAGTTCTTC,CVWSRTGGYNEQFF
TRBD1,TRBJ1-5,TRBV5-1,-,TGCGCCAGCAGCCGGACAGGGGATAGCAATCAGCCCCAGCATTTT,CASSRTGDSNQPQHF
-,TRBJ2-5,TRBV28,-,TGTGCCAGCAGTTCGGGGGGAACAGGGAGGTCGGAGACCCAGTACTTC,CASSSGGTGRSETQYF
-,TRBJ2-5,TRBV2,-,TGTGCCAGCAGACGGGACATGCCGCGGGAGACCCAGTACTTC,CASRRDMPRETQYF
-,TRBJ2-7,TRBV18,-,TGTGCCAGCTCACCGACAGGTCTTCACGAGCAGTACTTC,CASSPTGLHEQYF
TRBD1,TRBJ1-5,TRBV7-2,-,TGTGCCAGCAACCTACGGACAGGGGTCAATCAGCCCCAGCATTTT,CASNLRTGVNQPQHF
TRBD2,TRBJ2-1,TRBV27,once,TGTGCCAGCAGTTCTAGCGGGGGGGGTTACAATGAGCAGTTCTTC,CASSSSGGGYNEQFF
-,TRBJ2-1,TRBV20-1,-,TGCAGTGCGGGGCGCGTGGGTGAGCAGTTCTTC,CSAGRVGEQFF
-,TRBJ1-1,TRBV11-3,-,TGTGCCAGCAGCTTGGGATGGGGGGGAGAGTACACTGAAGCTTTCTTT,CASSLGWGGEYTEAFF
-,TRBJ2-1,TRBV6-1,-,TGTGCCAGCAGTCCGGCGGAGGAGCAGTTCTTC,CASSPAEEQFF
-,TRBJ2-7,TRBV9,-,TGTGCCAGCAGCGCAGGGGGGCCTATCTACGAGCAGTACTTC,CASSAGGPIYEQYF
TRBD1,TRBJ2-5,TRBV10-2,-,TGCGCCAGCAGTGAGTGGGGACAGGGAGGCGAGACCCAGTACTTC,CASSEWGQGGETQYF